One and the same sample provided the 4 T cell receptor beta chains below, sequenced in a study of T cells expressing NK-cell markers. From the 5' RACE reads, TCRdb lists one entry per CDR3 protein and no DNA. This listing includes about 5,000 distinct CDR3 sequences. The sequenced material came from blood T cells: a sorted CD56 or NKG2C T cell subset, CD4+ or CD8+ T cells, or bulk PBMC T cells (not recorded which). The receptors were gathered from a man younger than 35 in good health.

The chain uses TRBV20-1 and TRBJ2-5; with no DNA, the TCRdb D assignment of TRBD2 cannot be verified. The CDR3 consists of 14 residues. Germline V gene sequence: CDR1 DFQATT, CDR2 SNEGSKA (reference sequence). The CDR3 region is CSARGLAGGETQYF.

The rearrangement joins TRBV12-5 to TRBJ2-1; the D call from TCRdb, TRBD1, cannot be confirmed without DNA. The CDR3 loop spans 16 amino acids. CDR1 is LGHNT and CDR2 is FRNRAP in the germline V gene. CDR3 loop: CASGLVIRGLASEQFF.

Frequency places this clonotype as medium-sized. This chain uses TRBV20-1 with TRBJ1-5; the D gene TCRdb calls, TRBD1, cannot be checked with no DNA. The germline CDR1 and CDR2 sequences are DFQATT and SNEGSKA (reference sequence). This CDR3 has 15 residues. The CDR3 loop is CSARDLAGVHQPQHF.

The rearrangement links TRBV5-1 to TRBJ2-4; TCRdb outputs TRBD1, but without DNA this stays unchecked. Per the germline V gene, CDR1 is SGHRS and CDR2 is YFSETQ. The CDR3 runs to 16 residues. The CDR3 loop reads CASSVKAQGGKDIQYF.